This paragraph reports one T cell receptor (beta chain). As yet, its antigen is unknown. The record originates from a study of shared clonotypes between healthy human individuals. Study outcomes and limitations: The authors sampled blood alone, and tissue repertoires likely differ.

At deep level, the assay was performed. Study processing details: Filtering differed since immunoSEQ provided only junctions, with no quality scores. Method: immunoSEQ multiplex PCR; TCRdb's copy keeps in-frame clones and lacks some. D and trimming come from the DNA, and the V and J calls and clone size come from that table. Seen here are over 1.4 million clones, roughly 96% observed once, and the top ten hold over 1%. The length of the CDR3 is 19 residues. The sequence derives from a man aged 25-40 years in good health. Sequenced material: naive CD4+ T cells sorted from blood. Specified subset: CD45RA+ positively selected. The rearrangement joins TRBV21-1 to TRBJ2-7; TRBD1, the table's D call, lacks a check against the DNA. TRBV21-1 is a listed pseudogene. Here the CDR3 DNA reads TGTGCCAGCAGCAAAAGGACGGCAGGGCCGACGGTTGAGTACTTCGAGCAGTACTTC. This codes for CASSKRTAGPTVEYFEQYF.